The source of this T cell receptor beta chain is a study of T cell changes during pregnancy in multiple sclerosis (dated by TCRdb to the late 2010s). Describing the broader study: The study looked at changes in the T cell repertoire across pregnancy in women with multiple sclerosis.

The library was prepared using the immunoSEQ multiplex PCR assay. The table comes from immuneACCESS by way of TCRdb, which keeps in-frame sequences with V and J called. Part of the clones is missing from these tables; in studies checked, under half for an unresolved V gene and the rest for unknown reasons. The sample profile shows 30,000 to 50,000 clones; around 92% of them were found once. In total, the top ten clones hold around 0.33% of the sample. As concerns this clone: Its antigen is unknown. Qualities for individual bases were not recorded, and no much larger clone is one base off.

CDR1 and CDR2 (SQVTM, ANQGSEA) derive from the germline V gene. Spanning cysteine to phenylalanine, the CDR3 consists of 16 amino acids. Of all the DNA, just the CDR3 is kept, 48 bases in frame from base 1. V lost 8 bases and J lost 2 bases, and the count of bases not matched to a germline gene is 12. The chain employs TRBV29-1 and TRBJ2-2, and 9 junctional nucleotides match TRBD2. The receptor's source is a female donor with multiple sclerosis, enrolled in a pregnancy study. Sequencing was performed on CD4+ T cells from peripheral blood mononuclear cells, taken after pregnancy. The CDR3 here reads CSFRGAGGLNTGELFF. The DNA sequence follows: TGCAGCTTCCGGGGAGCGGGGGGACTTAACACCGGGGAGCTGTTTTTT.